This is a list of T cell receptor beta chains from one sample in a study of OX40 agonist ivuxolimab in advanced cancers. Produced via immunoSEQ multiplex PCR; TCRdb's table is partial and in-frame only. Among 40,000 to 50,000 clones listed, about nine tenths were seen once. Here the sequenced sample was CD4+ or CD8+ T cells sorted from blood, taken in a trial of the OX40 agonist ivuxolimab. These receptors all come from an adult with an advanced solid tumor such as melanoma, head and neck, liver or kidney cancer. CDR3s include the opening cysteine and the closing phenylalanine or tryptophan. The D gene is left open where the match is weak. Part of the rows lack a size; the others show once, few, many or a class for expanded clones.

v_call,cdr3_length,d_call,j_call,clone_size,cdr3_aa,cdr3_nt
TRBV7-9,14,TRBD2,TRBJ2-4,NA,CASSASSGRNIQYF,TGTGCCAGCAGCGCCTCTAGCGGGAGGAACATTCAGTACTTC
TRBV30,14,NA,TRBJ1-2,NA,CACVKLRGGYGYTF,TGTGCCTGCGTAAAATTAAGGGGAGGCTATGGCTACACCTTC
TRBV5-1,16,NA,TRBJ2-6,NA,CASSSLYGSGANVLTF,TGCGCCAGCAGCTCTCTCTACGGCTCTGGGGCCAACGTCCTGACTTTC
TRBV7-2,13,TRBD1,TRBJ1-5,NA,CASSLRGQQPQHF,TGTGCCAGCAGCTTAAGGGGGCAACAGCCCCAGCATTTT
TRBV11-2,15,NA,TRBJ2-3,NA,CASSPTSRDTDTQYF,TGTGCCAGCAGCCCAACTAGCCGCGACACAGATACGCAGTATTTT
TRBV10-3,12,NA,TRBJ2-7,NA,CAVGLSSYEQYF,TGTGCCGTGGGACTTTCCTCCTACGAGCAGTACTTC
TRBV5-4,14,TRBD2,TRBJ2-7,NA,CASSFGGGTYEQYF,TGTGCCAGCAGCTTCGGGGGGGGGACCTACGAGCAGTACTTC
TRBV7-9,15,NA,TRBJ2-2,NA,CASSPGHTNTGELFF,TGTGCCAGCAGCCCGGGACATACGAACACCGGGGAGCTGTTTTTT
TRBV9,14,NA,TRBJ1-1,few,CASSVISENTEAFF,TGTGCCAGCAGCGTAATTTCGGAGAACACTGAAGCTTTCTTT
TRBV19,16,NA,TRBJ2-3,NA,CASSIGLEGLTDTQYF,TGTGCCAGTAGTATAGGGCTAGAGGGCCTCACAGATACGCAGTATTTT
TRBV28,14,NA,TRBJ2-7,NA,CASSRSGRSYEQYF,TGTGCCAGCAGCCGGAGCGGGCGCTCCTACGAGCAGTACTTC
TRBV6-1,11,NA,TRBJ2-5,NA,CASQGTETQYF,TGTGCCAGTCAGGGCACGGAGACCCAGTACTTC
TRBV19,14,NA,TRBJ2-7,NA,CAPCSPGAAYEQYF,TGTGCCCCATGCTCCCCAGGGGCGGCCTACGAGCAGTACTTC
TRBV7-2,16,TRBD1,TRBJ2-1,NA,CASSLQPGGQNNEQFF,TGTGCCAGCAGCTTACAACCAGGGGGCCAAAACAATGAGCAGTTCTTC
TRBV6-1,12,NA,TRBJ2-1,NA,CASSEVFHEQFF,TGTGCCAGCAGTGAAGTTTTCCATGAGCAGTTCTTC
TRBV7-2,15,NA,TRBJ2-7,NA,CASSLVPRVSYEQYF,TGTGCCAGCAGCTTAGTTCCGCGGGTCTCCTACGAGCAGTACTTC
TRBV7-2,14,NA,TRBJ1-1,NA,CASSRSTGRTEAFF,TGTGCCAGCAGCCGCTCTACAGGGCGGACTGAAGCTTTCTTT
TRBV7-7,13,NA,TRBJ2-1,NA,CASSSDTYNEQFF,TGTGCTAGCAGTTCAGACACCTACAATGAGCAGTTCTTC
TRBV6-6,13,NA,TRBJ1-5,NA,CASRGGHSGPQHF,TGTGCCAGCAGGGGGGGACATTCCGGCCCCCAGCATTTT
TRBV7-9,17,TRBD1,TRBJ1-4,NA,CASSVPGTGRGAEKLFF,TGTGCCAGCAGCGTTCCCGGGACAGGGAGGGGAGCGGAAAAACTGTTTTTT
TRBV6-5,13,NA,TRBJ1-6,NA,CASSLRGGSPLHF,TGTGCCAGCAGTCTAAGGGGAGGTTCACCCCTCCACTTT
TRBV7-6,17,NA,TRBJ2-5,NA,CASHKRGKWTCLETQYF,TGTGCCAGCCACAAGAGGGGGAAGTGGACTTGTCTGGAGACCCAGTACTTC
TRBV5-4,15,NA,TRBJ2-4,NA,CASSQDWVAKNIQYF,TGTGCCAGCAGCCAAGATTGGGTTGCCAAAAACATTCAGTACTTC
TRBV7-9,14,NA,TRBJ1-4,once,CASSLGGAGEKLFF,TGTGCCAGCAGCTTAGGGGGGGCCGGTGAAAAACTGTTTTTT
TRBV5-8,15,NA,TRBJ2-5,NA,CASSFGGRRFETQYF,TGTGCCAGCAGCTTTGGAGGGAGGAGGTTCGAGACCCAGTACTTC
TRBV6-6,13,NA,TRBJ1-2,NA,CASRSGHLYGYTF,TGTGCCAGCAGATCGGGACACCTCTATGGCTACACCTTC
TRBV5-1,15,TRBD2,TRBJ2-2,NA,CASSLAGAGTGELFF,TGCGCCAGCAGCTTAGCGGGAGCTGGGACCGGGGAGCTGTTTTTT
TRBV5-6,16,TRBD2,TRBJ2-1,once,CASSLLREASYNEQFF,TGTGCCAGCAGCTTGCTGCGGGAGGCCTCCTACAATGAGCAGTTCTTC
TRBV30,13,TRBD1,TRBJ1-1,NA,CAWSTQTGSGAFF,TGTGCCTGGAGTACCCAGACAGGGTCGGGAGCTTTCTTT
TRBV7-3,15,TRBD2,TRBJ2-5,NA,CASSLGGLAGETQYF,TGTGCCAGCAGCTTAGGAGGACTAGCGGGAGAGACCCAGTACTTC
TRBV28,13,NA,TRBJ2-4,few,CASRRQGGNIQYF,TGTGCCAGCAGAAGACAGGGAGGAAACATTCAGTACTTC
TRBV7-2,15,NA,TRBJ2-1,NA,CASSVGYSSYNEQFF,TGTGCCAGCAGCGTAGGGTACAGCTCCTACAATGAGCAGTTCTTC
TRBV5-1,15,NA,TRBJ2-7,NA,CASSLVGGASYEQYF,TGCGCCAGCAGCCTTGTTGGGGGGGCATCCTACGAGCAGTACTTC
TRBV4-2,15,TRBD1,TRBJ1-2,NA,CASSDRQGDGDGYTF,TGTGCCAGCAGCGATCGACAGGGGGACGGAGATGGCTACACCTTC
TRBV7-2,13,NA,TRBJ2-6,NA,CASSLAALNVLTF,TGTGCCAGCAGCTTAGCAGCCCTCAACGTCCTGACTTTC
TRBV6-6,14,TRBD1,TRBJ2-1,NA,CASSMTGDYNEQFF,TGTGCCAGCAGTATGACAGGGGACTACAATGAGCAGTTCTTC
TRBV9,16,NA,TRBJ2-2,NA,CASSMIQGSNTGELFF,TGTGCCAGTAGTATGATACAGGGTTCGAACACCGGGGAGCTGTTTTTT
TRBV6-1,15,NA,TRBJ1-6,NA,CASIPTGAKGSPLHF,TGTGCCAGCATTCCTACGGGAGCCAAAGGTTCACCCCTCCACTTT
TRBV5-8,14,TRBD2,TRBJ2-5,NA,CASSLLGEGETQYF,TGTGCCAGCAGCCTTCTCGGGGAGGGAGAGACCCAGTACTTC
TRBV19,14,NA,TRBJ2-7,NA,CASSSRDASYEQYF,TGTGCCAGTAGTAGCCGGGACGCAAGCTACGAGCAGTACTTC
TRBV6-1,15,NA,TRBJ1-6,NA,CASCEGSAINSPLHF,TGTGCCAGCTGCGAGGGGTCCGCGATTAATTCACCCCTCCACTTT
TRBV7-7,14,NA,TRBJ1-2,NA,CASIKGGEDYGYTF,TGTGCTAGCATCAAGGGGGGGGAAGACTATGGCTACACCTTC
TRBV7-2,13,NA,TRBJ1-2,few,CASTEGGNYGYTF,TGTGCCAGCACGGAGGGAGGCAACTATGGCTACACCTTC
TRBV4-3,20,NA,TRBJ2-4,NA,CASSQDSTARRNLAKNIQYF,TGCGCCAGCAGCCAAGATTCGACGGCCAGACGAAACCTAGCCAAAAACATTCAGTACTTC
TRBV7-2,16,NA,TRBJ2-6,medium-sized,CASSLGVGSGANVLTF,TGTGCCAGCAGCTTAGGGGTTGGCTCTGGGGCCAACGTCCTGACTTTC
TRBV7-2,13,NA,TRBJ1-4,NA,CASSLGPDEKLFF,TGTGCCAGCAGCTTGGGCCCTGATGAAAAACTGTTTTTT
TRBV25-1,16,NA,TRBJ2-3,NA,CASSETMGSYTDTQYF,TGTGCCAGCAGTGAAACGATGGGGTCATACACAGATACGCAGTATTTT
TRBV5-6,12,TRBD1,TRBJ2-7,NA,CASSPTGQEQYF,TGTGCCAGCAGCCCGACAGGGCAGGAGCAGTACTTC
TRBV27,13,NA,TRBJ2-5,NA,CASRSWGLETQYF,TGTGCCAGCAGGTCCTGGGGGCTTGAGACCCAGTACTTC
TRBV5-6,14,TRBD1,TRBJ2-7,NA,CASSMPGQGYEQYF,TGTGCCAGCAGCATGCCGGGACAGGGCTACGAGCAGTACTTC
TRBV6-4,14,TRBD1,TRBJ2-7,NA,CASSDWDRSYEQYF,TGTGCCAGCAGTGACTGGGACAGGTCCTACGAGCAGTACTTC
TRBV2,15,TRBD2,TRBJ2-7,few,CASSPTSGTSYEQYF,TGTGCCAGCAGTCCAACTAGCGGAACCTCCTACGAGCAGTACTTC
TRBV7-3,15,TRBD2,TRBJ2-7,few,CASSSQAGGNYEQYF,TGTGCCAGCAGCTCCCAAGCGGGAGGGAACTACGAGCAGTACTTC
TRBV28,15,NA,TRBJ1-2,once,CASTTPRTPYRGYTF,TGTGCCAGCACTACCCCCCGGACCCCGTATCGCGGCTACACCTTC
TRBV2,14,TRBD2,TRBJ2-7,NA,CASIQTSGRYEQYF,TGTGCCAGCATTCAAACTAGCGGGAGATACGAGCAGTACTTC